This T cell receptor beta chain was recovered during a study of T-cell memory formation after mild COVID-19. The CDR3 sequence is 15 residues long. The V segment lost 3 bases and the J segment 10 bases; nucleotides outside the gene matches: 5. Germline V CDR1 and CDR2: SGDLS, YYNGEE. TCRdb re-called the 5' RACE reads with MiXCR, one entry per CDR3 protein. There are roughly 150,000 distinct CDR3 sequences in the sample; around 27% occur only once, and approximately 25% lies in the top ten. The sequenced sample consisted of PBMCs or a T cell subset sorted from them (not recorded which). The receptor was isolated from an adult woman who had mild COVID-19 (a few samples of this study predate the infection). Cell type and time point are not known. The rearrangement joins TRBV9 to TRBJ2-1; 15 nucleotides align to TRBD2. The CDR3 spells CASSGTSGRAGEQFF. CDR3 in DNA: TGTGCCAGCAGCGGGACTAGCGGGAGGGCCGGGGAGCAGTTCTTC.